A single sample is the source of the 20 T cell receptor beta chains below, sequenced in a study of blood T cell repertoires in COVID-19. TCRdb's copy holds only in-frame clones and misses some; the assay was immunoSEQ multiplex PCR. The data show around 300,000 clones, about 89% seen once. Sequenced: peripheral blood. Every receptor here comes from a man aged 45-65 years with acute or convalescent COVID-19.

V and J are TRBV14 and TRBJ1-5, with 7 bases identical to TRBD1. The CDR3 covers 18 residues. The germline V gene has CDR1 SGHDN and CDR2 FVKESK. J was trimmed by 2 bases and V by 1 base; bases with no gene match: 11. The CDR3 spells CASSQVVRGGFRNQPQHF. The CDR3 DNA sequence: TGTGCCAGCAGCCAAGTCGTTAGAGGGGGCTTTCGCAATCAGCCCCAGCATTTT. The full variable domain, in which reference TRBV14 and TRBJ1-5 provide the parts outside the CDR3, is EAGVTQFPSHSVIEKGQTVTLRCDPISGHDNLYWYRRVMGKEIKFLLHFVKESKQDESGMPNNRFLAERTGGTYSTLKVQPAELEDSGVYFCASSQVVRGGFRNQPQHFGDGTRLSIL.

V is TRBV5-4 and J is TRBJ2-3, with D perhaps TRBD2 (6 bases). The CDR3 has 15 residues. The germline V gene has CDR1 SGHNT and CDR2 YYREEE (reference sequence). V was shortened by 0 bases and J by 0 bases, with 8 bases between the two germline ends. In DNA form, the CDR3 reads TGTGCCAGCAGCTTGGGGGGGACTAGCACAGATACGCAGTATTTT. Translation gives CASSLGGTSTDTQYF.

The V gene is TRBV18, the J gene TRBJ2-3; D unclear. CDR1 is KGHSH and CDR2 is LQKENI in the germline V gene. V was clipped by 1 base and J by 6 bases, with 14 bases between them. This CDR3 has 15 amino acids. In DNA form, the CDR3 reads TGTGCCAGCTCACCACGTTCACCCCACGGGGATACGCAGTATTTT. As protein: CASSPRSPHGDTQYF.

This CDR3 reads CAWSGGQSSGNTIYF. CDR3 coding DNA: TGTGCCTGGAGTGGGGGACAGAGCTCTGGAAACACCATATATTTT. This sequence joins TRBV30 and TRBJ1-3; TRBD1 matches 7 bases. Losses at the gene ends were 1 base for V and 0 bases for J; bases not matched to a gene: 3. The CDR3 runs to 15 residues. Germline CDR1 reads GTSNPN; CDR2 reads SVGIG (reference sequence).

The J gene is TRBJ1-2, the V gene TRBV4-2; maybe TRBD1 (5 bases). Germline-derived CDR1 and CDR2 are LGHNA and YNFKEQ. Trimming cost V 1 base and J 11 bases, with 20 bases left between them. This CDR3 comprises 15 residues. The CDR3: CASSQGDLGRVLYTF. The CDR3 DNA is TGTGCCAGCAGCCAAGGGGATCTAGGCAGGGTCTTATACACCTTC.

The V and J genes are TRBV30 and TRBJ2-3; possible D gene TRBD1, 7 bases. Germline CDR1 is GTSNPN and CDR2 is SVGIG (reference sequence). The ends were cut back, 4 bases at V and 5 bases at J, with 13 bases in the middle. The CDR3 has 13 amino acids. CDR3 residues: CAWKEGAGDTQYF. CDR3 in DNA: TGTGCCTGGAAGGAGGGGGCTGGAGATACGCAGTATTTT.

The gene calls are TRBV6-4 and TRBJ1-2; 12 bases agree with TRBD1. There are 14 residues in the CDR3. CDR1 is MRHNA and CDR2 is SNTAGT in the germline V gene. V gave up 9 bases and J gave up 7 bases; unmatched junction bases: 9. CDR3 region: CARGDRGLIGGYTF. The CDR3 bases are TGTGCCAGGGGGGACAGGGGGCTAATCGGTGGCTACACCTTC.

V gene TRBV2 combines with J gene TRBJ2-7; D perhaps matches TRBD1 (6 bases). This CDR3 has 14 amino acids. V dropped 4 bases and J dropped 6 bases, with 16 bases sitting between them. CDR1 SNHLY and CDR2 FYNNEI come from the germline V gene. CDR3 sequence reads: CASSVGDRRPEQYF. The CDR3 nucleotides read TGTGCCAGCAGTGTAGGAGACAGGAGACCCGAGCAGTACTTC. Supplemented by reference TRBV2 and TRBJ2-7, the full variable domain reads EPEVTQTPSHQVTQMGQEVILRCVPISNHLYFYWYRQILGQKVEFLVSFYNNEISEKSEIFDDQFSVERPDGSNFTLKIRSTKLEDSAMYFCASSVGDRRPEQYFGPGTRLTVT.

This clone occurred once. CDR3 coding DNA: TGTGCCAGCAGCTCCCAGGACAGGGGGACCACCGGGGAGCTGTTTTTT. Its translation is CASSSQDRGTTGELFF. The rearrangement joins TRBV7-9 to TRBJ2-2, with TRBD1 identical over 10 bases. This CDR3 comprises 16 residues. CDR1 SEHNR and CDR2 FQNEAQ come from the germline V gene (reference sequence). The junction had 6 bases not matched to a gene; V was cut back by 4 bases and J by 4 bases.

The rearrangement joins TRBV4-2 to TRBJ2-4; 11 nucleotides agree with TRBD2. CDR1 LGHNA and CDR2 YNFKEQ come from the germline V gene. The CDR3 totals 16 residues. J gave up 6 bases and V 1 base, and 5 bases lay outside the gene matches. The CDR3 DNA reads as TGTGCCAGCAGCCAAGCCACTAGCGGGGGTGGAAACATTCAGTACTTC. Amino acid sequence: CASSQATSGGGNIQYF.

The chain couples TRBV2 to TRBJ1-6; D may be TRBD1 (5 bases). Per the germline V gene, CDR1 is SNHLY and CDR2 is FYNNEI. V dropped 6 bases and J dropped 10 bases, with 19 bases sitting between them. CDR3 length equals 15 residues. The CDR3 DNA reads as TGTGCCAGCAGGCCAAGCGGGGGGATCGGGTCACCCCTCCACTTT. This encodes CASRPSGGIGSPLHF.

The chain employs TRBV3-1 (or the pseudogene TRBV3-2) and TRBJ2-7; D is undetermined. Per the germline V gene, CDR1 is LGHDT and CDR2 is YNNKEL (reference sequence). The CDR3 consists of 14 residues. V was clipped by 2 bases and J by 4 bases, with 12 bases between them. The CDR3 sequence is CASSQNVGSYEQYF. CDR3 nucleotide sequence: TGTGCCAGCAGCCAAAACGTGGGCTCGTACGAGCAGTACTTC.

This chain joins TRBV2 and TRBJ1-4; the D gene is possibly TRBD1 (5 bases). Trimming removed 5 bases from V and 4 bases from J, with 17 bases in between. The germline gives CDR1 SNHLY, CDR2 FYNNEI. The CDR3 consists of 16 residues. The CDR3 sequence: CASSLEGRGGNEKLFF. CDR3 DNA sequence: TGTGCCAGCAGTTTGGAGGGGCGCGGAGGTAATGAAAAACTGTTTTTT.

This rearrangement joins TRBV5-8 to TRBJ1-1, with D unresolved. The ends were cut back, 2 bases at V and 2 bases at J, with 7 bases in the middle. The CDR3 has 13 amino acids. Germline V gives CDR1 SGHTS, CDR2 YDEGEE. The CDR3, as DNA: TGTGCCAGCAGCTTCCAGTATAACACTGAAGCTTTCTTT. Encoded protein: CASSFQYNTEAFF.

CDR3 coding DNA: TGTGCCACCGGTAGCGGGGCCACAGATACGCAGTATTTT. This translates into CATGSGATDTQYF. The chain recombines TRBV24-1 with TRBJ2-3; 8 positions match TRBD2. The germline V gene has CDR1 KGHDR and CDR2 SFDVKD. The CDR3 has 13 amino acids. The V gene end was trimmed by 9 bases and the J gene end by 2 bases; junction bases not matched to a gene: 3.

The chain has TRBV27 and TRBJ2-3, with D possibly TRBD1 on 6 matching bases. V was cut by 6 bases and J by 6 bases, with 19 bases left in between. The CDR3 loop spans 15 amino acids. Germline-derived CDR1 and CDR2 are MNHEY and SMNVEV (reference sequence). The CDR3 protein is CASSVDSPQMDTQYF. The CDR3 bases are TGTGCCAGCAGCGTGGACAGTCCCCAGATGGATACGCAGTATTTT.

The chain joins TRBV5-1 to TRBJ1-2; D uncertain. The CDR3 loop spans 15 amino acids. The germline gives CDR1 SGHRS, CDR2 YFSETQ. The V end was cut by 4 bases, the J end by 3 bases, with 16 bases between. The CDR3 here is CASSPPEREHYGYTF. CDR3 coding DNA: TGCGCCAGCAGCCCTCCTGAGAGGGAACACTATGGCTACACCTTC.

The chain combines TRBV27 with TRBJ1-5; D gene uncertain. The CDR3 covers 16 residues. The V gene's germline CDR1 is MNHEY and CDR2 SMNVEV (reference sequence). V lost 5 bases and J lost 3, with 17 bases in between. CDR3 DNA sequence: TGTGCCAGCAGTCGCCGGGGTTCCAGCCCCAATCAGCCCCAGCATTTT. It encodes CASSRRGSSPNQPQHF.

This clone has a handful of counts. The sample carries other DNA sequences with the same CDR3. The CDR3 spells CASSPDRGHSPLHF. The CDR3 nucleotides are TGTGCCAGCTCCCCGGACAGGGGGCATTCACCCCTCCACTTT. The V call is TRBV18, the J call TRBJ1-6, with 11 bases matching TRBD1. The CDR3 consists of 14 residues. The ends lost 6 bases at V and 8 bases at J; junction bases unmatched: 3. CDR1 is KGHSH, CDR2 LQKENI, per germline.

The chain couples TRBV5-5 to TRBJ2-1; no reliable D call. This CDR3 has 16 residues. Trimming removed 4 bases from V and 0 bases from J, with 14 bases in between. Germline CDR1 SGHKS, CDR2 YYEKEE (reference sequence). CDR3 DNA: TGTGCCAGCAGCCTGGCGAGTCTTAGCTCCTACAATGAGCAGTTCTTC. Its translation: CASSLASLSSYNEQFF.